This T cell receptor beta chain appears in the sequencing data of a study of radiation and T cells in renal cell carcinoma (TCRdb year 2020). Regarding the research as a whole: Samples were obtained from a clinical trial, in which 15 Gy stereotactic body radiation therapy was delivered to primary renal cell carcinomas and nephrectomy was performed 4 weeks later. TCR beta sequencing covered some 55 samples in total, comprising some 25 tumors and 27 peripheral blood samples. In the 53 samples combined, around 3.9 million unique CDR3 nucleotide sequences were found, encoding some 2,500,000 unique CDR3 amino acid sequences. What the work shows at the level of the full study, not this receptor alone: Because no pretreatment tumor biopsies were available, whether clonotypes were present in the tumor at baseline could not be determined. With a single-armed trial design, the study had no way to address how radiation dose or scheduling affects the TCR repertoire. Dynamics of the blood repertoire were not tracked past 4 weeks after treatment. In blood, the top tumor clonotypes increased from baseline to 2 weeks after radiation and then shrank by 4 weeks, which suggests a temporary expansion of tumor-resident clones.

CDR1 SGHRS and CDR2 YFSETQ were looked up in the germline V gene. V sheds 4 bases and J sheds 4 bases, leaving 12 bases between their ends. Spanning cysteine to phenylalanine, the CDR3 consists of 14 amino acids. Only the CDR3 DNA stays, 42 bases, in frame from base 1. This clone was observed a single time. The antigen this receptor binds is unknown. No much larger clonotype is one base removed from it; base qualities were not supplied. The time point label, read with the paper, signifies: blood 2 weeks post-SBRT. Sample treatment or condition, as interpreted from the label and publication: 15 Gy SBRT to primary tumor, nephrectomy 4 weeks later. To follow tumor-enriched clonotypes, serial peripheral blood was collected from radiation-treated patients at baseline and at 2 weeks and 4 weeks after SBRT. Every patient's renal cell carcinoma showed clear cell pathology. The QIAamp DNA Blood Mini Kit (Qiagen) was used to prepare genomic DNA for TCR sequencing. Samples were included in the analyses only if all quality control checks were passed.

The immunoSEQ kit was used, according to the manufacturer's recommendations, to generate TCR beta libraries from genomic DNA. To prepare libraries, a first multiplex PCR with proprietary primers was run, followed by a second PCR that added unique barcodes, and a bead cleanup was done after each round. A positive control reaction and a negative control reaction, both provided in the kit, were run with every batch of samples. The final libraries were assessed on an Agilent 4200 TapeStation D1000 ScreenTape, pooled by volume, and quantified by qPCR. Sequencing was performed on an Illumina NextSeq500 using a MidOutput 150-cycle cartridge, with 156 Read1 cycles, 15 Index1 cycles, and the kit custom primers. The pooled library was loaded at approximately 1.1 pM with a roughly 22% PhiX control spike-in. As for the authors' bioinformatics: The vendor-processed data were analyzed in R, and a clonotype was defined as all T cells that share the same CDR3 nucleotide sequence. In the clone abundance analyses, frequencies in each sample were normalized to that sample's 10,000 most abundant clones. Public T cell clones, averaging fewer than five per sample, were removed before analysis. Tumor-enriched clonotypes and baseline blood-enriched clonotypes were defined as those with an abundance difference of at least 32-fold between compartments. Clonotypes expanded or contracted between blood time points were identified with a beta-binomial differential abundance model. The Baroni-Urbani and Buser coefficient was used to measure tumor-blood repertoire similarity, and groups were compared with two-tailed Wilcoxon tests in R. The source is immuneACCESS, and TCRdb retained only in-frame sequences with V and J called. Part of the clones is not carried over; for the studies checked, unresolved V genes explain less than half of this, and the remainder is unexplained. The DNA was the basis for D and trimming; V, J and clone size are from that table. This sample holds about 65,000 clones; about 80% were observed only once. The biggest ten clones account for roughly 7.4% of the sample.

This receptor was identified in a man in his sixties with renal cell carcinoma. The rearrangement joined TRBV5-1 to TRBJ1-3; the D gene is possibly TRBD1, with 5 bases matching. Specimen: blood, collected from a patient whose treatment included radiotherapy and nephrectomy. The CDR3 sequence is CASSLTEMGNTIYF. Read as DNA, the sequence is TGCGCCAGCAGCCTGACAGAAATGGGAAACACCATATATTTT.